A single sample gave rise to the 19 T cell receptor beta chains below, sequenced in a study of Tregs in tolerant kidney transplant recipients. Assay used: immunoSEQ multiplex PCR; TCRdb lists only in-frame clones, some missing. The sample carries around 98,000 clones, 80% to 95% recorded once. Sample: CD4+ T cells from blood, taken before the transplant. The source of these receptors is a human donor who received a combined kidney and bone marrow transplant.

The chain links TRBV19 to TRBJ1-4; TRBD1 aligns across 10 bases. The ends lost 5 bases at V and 3 bases at J; junction bases unmatched: 6. The CDR3 consists of 16 residues. Germline loops: CDR1 LNHDA, CDR2 SQIVND (reference sequence). In DNA, the CDR3 is TGTGCCAGTAGTGACCGACAGGGGGCTGCTAATGAAAAACTGTTTTTT. It specifies CASSDRQGAANEKLFF.

CDR3 amino acids: CASQRQDGTNYGYTF. The DNA of the CDR3 is TGCGCCAGCCAGAGACAGGATGGGACTAACTATGGCTACACCTTC. The chain joins TRBV5-1 to TRBJ1-2; D perhaps matches TRBD1 (6 bases). This CDR3 is built from 15 residues. Germline lookup yields CDR1 SGHRS and CDR2 YFSETQ. Trimming took 7 bases from V and 0 from J, leaving 16 bases between them.

The CDR3, as DNA: TGTGCCAGTAGTATAGAGACGACAGTCCGCTCCTATAATTCACCCCTCCACTTT. Encoded protein: CASSIETTVRSYNSPLHF. The rearrangement joins TRBV19 to TRBJ1-6; D is possibly TRBD1 (5 bases). This CDR3 is 18 amino acids long. Germline CDR1 reads LNHDA; CDR2 reads SQIVND (reference sequence). The germline V and J ends were trimmed by 0 bases and 0 bases, with 12 bases remaining between them.

The rearrangement joins TRBV2 to TRBJ2-7, with TRBD2 identical over 9 bases. Germline lookup yields CDR1 SNHLY and CDR2 FYNNEI. The CDR3 has 14 amino acids. V trimming: 8 bases; J trimming: 2 bases; junction bases outside the gene matches: 7. CDR3 residues: CASRVASGTYEQYF. In nucleotides, the CDR3 is TGTGCCAGCCGGGTGGCTAGCGGGACCTACGAGCAGTACTTC.

J is TRBJ1-2 and V is TRBV14; 8 nucleotides line up with TRBD1. The V segment lost 3 bases and the J segment 6 bases; nucleotides outside the gene matches: 3. The CDR3 sequence is 13 residues long. Germline CDR1 reads SGHDN; CDR2 reads FVKESK. The DNA for the CDR3 is TGTGCCAGCAGCCAGATGACAGGGGATGGCTACACCTTC. This translates into CASSQMTGDGYTF.

J is TRBJ2-7 and V is TRBV18, with TRBD2 as a possible D gene (5 bases). CDR1 and CDR2 (germline): KGHSH, LQKENI. The CDR3 runs to 14 residues. Trimming took 4 bases from V and 2 from J, leaving 12 bases between them. In DNA form, the CDR3 reads TGTGCCAGCTCACAGGGAGCGGCTACCTACGAGCAGTACTTC. It codes for CASSQGAATYEQYF.

The chain has TRBV5-1 and TRBJ1-6; D remains unclear. The CDR3 has 13 amino acids. Germline V gene data show CDR1 as SGHRS and CDR2 as YFSETQ. V dropped 0 bases and J dropped 9 bases, with 7 bases sitting between them. CDR3 in DNA: TGCGCCAGCAGCTTGGGCGTTAGTTCACCCCTCCACTTT. Translating gives CASSLGVSSPLHF.

The chain links TRBV5-1 to TRBJ2-3, with 7 nucleotides matching TRBD1. Germline CDR1 and CDR2: SGHRS and YFSETQ. This CDR3 spans 15 amino acids. J was trimmed by 3 bases and V by 0 bases; bases with no gene match: 4. The CDR3 bases are TGCGCCAGCAGCTTGGCGCCAGGGGGAACAGATACGCAGTATTTT. The encoded protein is CASSLAPGGTDTQYF. The whole variable domain, remainder taken from reference TRBV5-1 and TRBJ2-3, is KAGVTQTPRYLIKTRGQQVTLSCSPISGHRSVSWYQQTPGQGLQFLFEYFSETQRNKGNFPGRFSGRQFSNSRSEMNVSTLELGDSALYLCASSLAPGGTDTQYFGPGTRLTVL.

The V gene is TRBV6-5, the J gene TRBJ1-5, with D hard to call. In germline, CDR1 is MNHEY, CDR2 SVGAGI. This CDR3 contains 15 residues. Deletions cut 2 bases from V and 2 bases from J, with 10 bases between. CDR3 amino acids: CASSYKWGGNQPQHF. In DNA form, the CDR3 reads TGTGCCAGCAGTTACAAATGGGGAGGCAATCAGCCCCAGCATTTT.

The J gene is TRBJ2-2, the V gene TRBV7-3; 10 bases match TRBD1. The CDR3 has 15 amino acids. V lost 5 bases, J lost 1 base, and 1 base stayed unmatched. Germline CDR1 and CDR2: SGHTA and FQGTGA. In DNA form, the CDR3 reads TGTGCCAGCAGCAGGACAGGGGGGAACACCGGGGAGCTGTTTTTT. Its translation is CASSRTGGNTGELFF.

This chain connects TRBV5-4 to TRBJ2-1, with D maybe TRBD2 (7 bases). V was trimmed by 1 base and J by 5 bases, leaving 13 bases between them. The CDR3 runs to 15 residues. The germline V gene has CDR1 SGHNT and CDR2 YYREEE (reference sequence). CDR3 coding DNA: TGTGCCAGCAGCTTGTATACAGGGAGGGACAATGAGCAGTTCTTC. This codes for CASSLYTGRDNEQFF.

The chain carries TRBV19 and TRBJ2-6; the D gene is possibly TRBD1 (6 bases). Trimming pared 3 bases from V and 0 bases from J, leaving 9 bases between. Looked up from germline, CDR1 is LNHDA and CDR2 is SQIVND (reference sequence). This CDR3 has 16 residues. This CDR3 reads CASSILQGSGANVLTF. DNA for the CDR3: TGTGCCAGTAGTATTCTACAGGGCTCTGGGGCCAACGTCCTGACTTTC.

The chain has TRBV2 and TRBJ2-7; D ambiguous. V gave up 5 bases and J gave up 3 bases, with 17 bases separating them. This CDR3 contains 15 residues. CDR1 and CDR2 from the germline V gene are SNHLY and FYNNEI. The DNA of the CDR3 is TGTGCCAGCAGTCAACCACGAGCAGGCAGCTACGAGCAGTACTTC. This gives the protein CASSQPRAGSYEQYF.

This clone was counted a single time. Germline and junction disagree at one end, which may indicate a read error. The sample contains more than one DNA sequence encoding this CDR3. The chain has TRBV4-1 and TRBJ1-6, with TRBD1 identical over 7 bases. CDR3 length equals 16 residues. Germline values: CDR1 MGHRA, CDR2 YSYEKL. The CDR3 loop reads CASSHSRGGNNSPLHF. The CDR3 bases are TGCGCCAGCAGCCATTCCCGAGGGGGCAATAATTCCCCCCTCCACTTT.

V is TRBV28 and J is TRBJ2-5; D might be TRBD1 (6 bases). The J call is doubtful: the DNA matches TRBJ2-7 better. Germline V CDR1 and CDR2: MDHEN, SYDVKM. The CDR3 sequence is 13 residues long. This CDR3 reads CASSSGQSYEQYF. Here the CDR3 DNA reads TGTGCCAGCAGCTCCGGACAGAGCTACGAGCAGTACTTC.

The chain has TRBV7-2 and TRBJ1-2, with a possible D match to TRBD1 (5 bases). CDR1 is SGHTA, CDR2 FQGNSA, per germline. V shed 0 bases and J shed 4 bases, with 15 bases lying between them. The CDR3 length is 16 residues. The CDR3 DNA sequence: TGTGCCAGCAGCTTAGCGAGAAGCGACAGAAGCTATGGCTACACCTTC. This sequence encodes CASSLARSDRSYGYTF.

As for this clone: At one of its ends the junction is not consistent with the germline gene, which may arise from a read error. The CDR3 nucleotides are TGTGCCAGCAGCCAAGGACAGGGTGATTCCCCCCTCCACTTT. Translated, it gives CASSQGQGDSPLHF. The V and J genes are TRBV9 and TRBJ1-6; 8 positions match TRBD1. The germline CDR1 and CDR2 sequences are SGDLS and YYNGEE. This CDR3 has 14 residues.

This sequence joins TRBV6-5 and TRBJ1-2; D not resolved. Deletions cut 6 bases from V and 0 bases from J, with 5 bases between. CDR3 length equals 12 residues. Germline CDR1 MNHEY, CDR2 SVGAGI. DNA of the CDR3: TGTGCCAGCAGCCTCGCTAACTATGGCTACACCTTC. Its translation is CASSLANYGYTF.

V usage is TRBV5-4 and J usage is TRBJ2-1; perhaps TRBD1 as D (5 bases). CDR3 length: 13 residues. Per the germline V gene, CDR1 is SGHNT and CDR2 is YYREEE (reference sequence). V was cut by 4 bases and J by 6 bases, with 11 bases left in between. The CDR3 DNA follows: TGTGCCAGCAGCCCGGGCCAGGGCAATGAGCAGTTCTTC. This sequence encodes CASSPGQGNEQFF.